What follows is one TCR beta chain and its context. Original processing notes: Amplification of reference gene primers was used by the study to estimate nucleated cell counts. Sequencing used immunoSEQ multiplex PCR; TCRdb keeps in-frame clones, though not all of them. V, J and clone size are taken as reported in that table, and D and trimming were inferred from the DNA itself. Among 120,000 to 150,000 clones, almost 85% were seen once, and the ten largest hold 3% to 3.5%. Categorization into cohorts depended on clinical history that participants reported. The data belong to a study of blood T cell repertoires in COVID-19. Study information: The United States, Italy and Spain were the sources of the acute and convalescent COVID-19 samples. Sample material is recorded as cDNA or gDNA derived from T cells, B-cell-depleted T cells, or PBMCs.

CDR1 and CDR2 (germline): SGHTA, FQGNSA. This CDR3 comprises 17 residues. Trimming stripped 1 base from V and 4 bases from J, with 17 bases between. The V and J genes are TRBV7-2 and TRBJ1-3; perhaps TRBD1 as D (5 bases). The source is a woman aged 50 to 60 with acute COVID-19. The sample taken for sequencing was PBMCs or T cells enriched from blood (not recorded which). CDR3 amino acids: CASSLGAGISSGNTIYF. In DNA, the CDR3 is TGTGCCAGCAGCTTAGGAGCAGGGATATCAAGCGGAAACACCATATATTTT.